These 15 T cell receptor beta chains were all obtained from the same sample, sequenced in a study of T cells in Graves' hyperthyroidism and ophthalmopathy. TCR beta CDR3 region amplification was performed from RNA transcripts. TCR CDR3 underwent first-round RT-PCR with the HTBI primer set. TCRdb re-called the multiplex PCR reads through MiXCR, storing one row per CDR3 protein. In the table there are 550,000 to 700,000 distinct CDR3 sequences, roughly 14% of which are singletons. Sequencing used blood. The receptors originated from a woman in her thirties or forties with Graves' ophthalmopathy.

This clonotype has only a few counts. This sequence joins TRBV28 and TRBJ1-5; 7 bases agree with TRBD1. Germline-derived CDR1 and CDR2 are MDHEN and SYDVKM. The length of the CDR3 is 15 residues. The V and J ends lost 7 bases and 3 bases, in that order; junction bases with no gene match: 9. For the CDR3, the DNA is TGTGCCAGCATTATGACAGGGAGGATCAATCAGCCCCAGCATTTT. It codes for CASIMTGRINQPQHF. The full variable domain, with the rest looked up from reference TRBV28 and TRBJ1-5, is DVKVTQSSRYLVKRTGEKVFLECVQDMDHENMFWYRQDPGLGLRLIYFSYDVKMKEKGDIPEGYSVSREKKERFSLILESASTNQTSMYLCASIMTGRINQPQHFGDGTRLSIL.

The V and J genes are TRBV6-1 and TRBJ2-1; 10 nucleotides agree with TRBD2. V was pared by 5 bases and J by 3 bases, with 4 bases of the junction left unmatched. In germline, CDR1 is MNHNS, CDR2 SASEGT. This CDR3 has 15 residues. CDR3 coding DNA: TGTGCCAGCAGTAGGACTAGCGGTCTCTACAATGAGCAGTTCTTC. This encodes CASSRTSGLYNEQFF.

This clonotype was counted ten times or more. J is TRBJ2-5 and V is TRBV6-2 or TRBV6-3; D call uncertain. CDR1 and CDR2 (germline): MNHEY, SVGEGT. The CDR3 totals 14 residues. Trimming took off 3 bases at V and 4 bases at J, with 12 bases between the two ends. CDR3 protein: CASSYTLGGETQYF. The CDR3 DNA sequence: TGTGCCAGCAGTTATACCTTGGGCGGAGAGACCCAGTACTTC.

This clonotype has at least ten counts. The J gene is TRBJ2-7, the V gene TRBV5-1; 10 bases align to TRBD2. Germline CDR1 reads SGHRS; CDR2 reads YFSETQ. The V segment lost 0 bases and the J segment 2 bases; nucleotides outside the gene matches: 5. The CDR3 covers 16 residues. CDR3 sequence: CASSLAGSGGAYEQYF. The CDR3 DNA sequence: TGCGCCAGCAGCTTGGCCGGGAGCGGGGGGGCCTACGAGCAGTACTTC. Full variable domain (missing parts from reference TRBV5-1 and TRBJ2-7): KAGVTQTPRYLIKTRGQQVTLSCSPISGHRSVSWYQQTPGQGLQFLFEYFSETQRNKGNFPGRFSGRQFSNSRSEMNVSTLELGDSALYLCASSLAGSGGAYEQYFGPGTRLTVT.

This clonotype was seen ten or more times. The chain couples TRBV28 to TRBJ2-5; D perhaps matches TRBD1 (6 bases). V was trimmed by 6 bases and J by 1 base, leaving 15 bases between them. The CDR3 has 15 amino acids. Per germline, CDR1 MDHEN and CDR2 SYDVKM. The CDR3 here is CASRDRDTTQETQYF. The DNA of the CDR3 is TGTGCCAGCAGGGACCGGGACACTACCCAAGAGACCCAGTACTTC. Full variable domain (rest looked up from reference TRBV28 and TRBJ2-5): DVKVTQSSRYLVKRTGEKVFLECVQDMDHENMFWYRQDPGLGLRLIYFSYDVKMKEKGDIPEGYSVSREKKERFSLILESASTNQTSMYLCASRDRDTTQETQYFGPGTRLLVL.

This clonotype was seen repeatedly, ten times or more. The chain links TRBV5-1 to TRBJ2-6, with D possibly matching TRBD1 (6 bases). CDR3 length: 14 residues. CDR1 is SGHRS, CDR2 YFSETQ, per germline. V shed 5 bases and J shed 2 bases, with 8 bases lying between them. The CDR3 coding sequence is TGCGCCAGCAGTTACAGGGCTGGGGCCAACGTCCTGACTTTC. Translation gives CASSYRAGANVLTF.

The table lists this clonotype with many counts. J is TRBJ2-5 and V is TRBV11-2, with D tentatively TRBD1 (6 bases). The CDR3 has 14 amino acids. Looked up from germline, CDR1 is SGHAT and CDR2 is FQNNGV. Trimming left V 4 bases short and J 4 bases short, with 13 bases between. The CDR3: CASSSGTLRETQYF. CDR3 DNA: TGTGCCAGCAGCTCGGGGACACTCCGAGAGACCCAGTACTTC.

This clonotype was counted only a few times. This chain uses TRBV4-3 with TRBJ2-7; 9 bases line up with TRBD2. J lost 3 bases, V lost 0 bases, and 6 bases had no gene match. The CDR3 loop spans 16 amino acids. The germline V gene encodes CDR1 LGHNA and CDR2 YSLEER. This chain's CDR3 is CASSQDRSGRHYEQYF. The CDR3, as DNA: TGCGCCAGCAGCCAAGATCGAAGCGGGAGGCACTACGAGCAGTACTTC.

This clonotype was seen more than once but under ten times. This chain links TRBV12-3 or TRBV12-4 with TRBJ1-1, with D possibly matching TRBD1 (6 bases). V was clipped by 1 base and J by 5 bases, with 14 bases between them. CDR3 length equals 15 residues. CDR3 bases: TGTGCCAGCAGTTTAGAGGGGGGCGCGAGGACTGAAGCTTTCTTT. This codes for CASSLEGGARTEAFF.

In its sample, this clonotype was seen many times. V is TRBV13 and J is TRBJ1-2, with D unresolved. Trimming took off 2 bases at V and 3 bases at J, with 13 bases between the two ends. CDR3 size: 15 residues. The germline V gene has CDR1 PRHDT and CDR2 FYEKMQ (reference sequence). The CDR3 sequence is CASSLYEHSYYGYTF. CDR3 DNA sequence: TGTGCCAGCAGCTTATATGAGCACAGCTACTATGGCTACACCTTC.

Ten or more counts support this clonotype. The chain carries TRBV7-9 and TRBJ2-7; no firm D call. CDR1 and CDR2 (germline): SEHNR, FQNEAQ (reference sequence). This CDR3 spans 14 amino acids. V dropped 3 bases and J dropped 2 bases, with 11 bases sitting between them. The CDR3: CASSFGRTPYEQYF. The CDR3 DNA sequence: TGTGCCAGCAGCTTCGGCCGGACGCCCTACGAGCAGTACTTC.

V is TRBV3-1 and J is TRBJ2-2; D is ambiguous. The V and J ends lost 2 bases and 6 bases respectively, with 4 bases between them. CDR1 is LGHDT, CDR2 YNNKEL, per germline (reference sequence). The CDR3 is 12 amino acids. The CDR3 coding sequence is TGTGCCAGCAGCCAAACCCCCGGGGAGCTGTTTTTT. Translating gives CASSQTPGELFF.

This clonotype was seen many times. The chain is built from TRBV6-5 and TRBJ2-1, with 9 nucleotides matching TRBD2. From germline, CDR1 is MNHEY and CDR2 SVGAGI. J was trimmed by 6 bases and V by 0 bases; bases with no gene match: 6. The CDR3 spans 16 residues. For the CDR3, the DNA is TGTGCCAGCAGTTACTCGACTGCGGGAGGGCCCAATGAGCAGTTCTTC. Residues: CASSYSTAGGPNEQFF.

The table lists this clonotype with many counts. The chain carries TRBV28 and TRBJ2-5; 8 bases align to TRBD2. V shed 6 bases, J shed 5 bases, and the junction held 11 bases outside the gene matches. Germline values: CDR1 MDHEN, CDR2 SYDVKM. This CDR3 is built from 15 residues. In nucleotides, the CDR3 is TGTGCCAGCAGCCGGACTAGCCCCGGGGGGGAGACCCAGTACTTC. It specifies CASSRTSPGGETQYF.

This clonotype showed up many times. The chain carries TRBV7-3 and TRBJ2-5; 10 bases fit TRBD2. CDR1 is SGHTA, CDR2 FQGTGA, per germline. With 2 bases clipped from V and 11 bases from J, the junction kept 11 bases outside the gene matches. The CDR3 has 15 residues. CDR3: CASSLDGASGRSQYF. CDR3 in DNA: TGTGCCAGCAGCTTAGACGGGGCTAGCGGGAGATCTCAGTACTTC.